These 8 T cell receptor beta chains share one sample of origin, sequenced in a study of metastatic and nonmetastatic thyroid tumors. TCRdb re-processed the PCR reads through MiXCR. The sample holds tens of thousands of clones, about 30% seen once. Ahead of thyroid surgery, no patient had received treatment of any kind. Specimen: blood. The source of these receptors is a female donor with papillary thyroid cancer or a benign thyroid nodule (not recorded which). Some clones in this sample may be carry-over from other donors' samples.

This clone was counted at least ten times. The chain is built from TRBV7-9 and TRBJ2-6, with 8 bases matching TRBD2. Per germline, CDR1 SEHNR and CDR2 FQNEAQ (reference sequence). Trimming removed 7 bases from V and 4 bases from J; junction bases left unmatched: 3. The CDR3 is made up of 14 amino acids. DNA for the CDR3: TGTGCCAGCACGGGGGGGTTGGGGGCCAACGTCCTGACTTTC. Its translation is CASTGGLGANVLTF.

This clone was observed a few times. One base away lies a much larger clone, so this may be a sequencing read error. Because the CDR3 is missing its conserved closing phenylalanine or tryptophan, this is likely a read error. V and J are TRBV7-6 and TRBJ2-2, with 10 bases lining up with TRBD2. The J segment lost 5 bases and the V segment lost 5 bases, leaving 8 bases of the junction unmatched. The CDR3 contains 16 residues. Germline values: CDR1 SGHVS, CDR2 FNYEAQ. The CDR3 is CASSPSPLAGTGELFY. The CDR3 nucleotides read TGTGCCAGCAGCCCTTCCCCACTAGCGGGAACCGGGGAGCTGTTTTAT.

This clone was counted many times. The chain links TRBV28 to TRBJ1-1, with 9 bases fitting TRBD1. V was pared by 5 bases and J by 2 bases, with 12 bases of the junction left unmatched. The CDR3 is made up of 17 amino acids. Germline CDR1 is MDHEN and CDR2 is SYDVKM. The CDR3 DNA reads TGTGCCAGCAGTGCCGCCGGGACAGGGAACTTTAACACTGAAGCTTTCTTT. It translates to CASSAAGTGNFNTEAFF.

This clone turned up a few times. At one boundary the junction diverges from the germline segment, which might be a read error. The chain carries TRBV6-1 and TRBJ2-7; 8 bases are shared with TRBD2. Germline CDR1 and CDR2: MNHNS and SASEGT. The CDR3 contains 14 residues. The CDR3 loop is CASREAGVGWEQYF. In nucleotides, the CDR3 is TGTGCCAGCAGGGAAGCGGGAGTGGGGTGGGAGCAGTACTTC.

This clone was seen ten or more times. This sequence joins TRBV6-1 and TRBJ2-1; D possibly corresponds to TRBD2 (6 bases). The germline V gene encodes CDR1 MNHNS and CDR2 SASEGT. The CDR3 is made up of 15 amino acids. Trimming left V 5 bases short and J 4 bases short, with 15 bases between. The CDR3 DNA is TGTGCCAGCAGTCGACTAGTCTCGGAGTACAATGAGCAGTTCTTC. Amino acids: CASSRLVSEYNEQFF.

The V call is TRBV30, the J call TRBJ1-5, with D possibly being TRBD1 (5 bases). V was clipped by 8 bases and J by 7 bases, with 24 bases between them. CDR3 length: 15 residues. Germline V lookup: CDR1 GTSNPN, CDR2 SVGIG (reference sequence). The CDR3 nucleotides read TGTGCCGGTAGTGCTGCGGGGGTTTCGTTGCAGCCCCAGCATTTT. It is translated as CAGSAAGVSLQPQHF. The full variable domain, completed using reference TRBV30 and TRBJ1-5, is SQTIHQWPATLVQPVGSPLSLECTVEGTSNPNLYWYRQAAGRGLQLLFYSVGIGQISSEVPQNLSASRPQDRQFILSSKKLLLSDSGFYLCAGSAAGVSLQPQHFGDGTRLSIL.

This clone was counted many times. The chain joins TRBV5-6 to TRBJ2-3; 7 nucleotides match TRBD2. The CDR3 spans 15 residues. The V gene end was trimmed by 0 bases and the J gene end by 6 bases; junction bases not matched to a gene: 7. Germline CDR1 and CDR2: SGHDT and YYEEEE. CDR3 in DNA: TGTGCCAGCAGCTTGGAGCCAGCGGGATCGGATACGCAGTATTTT. Amino acid sequence: CASSLEPAGSDTQYF.

By proportion, this clone is medium-sized. The chain links TRBV4-3 to TRBJ2-7; 10 bases align to TRBD1. Looked up from germline, CDR1 is LGHNA and CDR2 is YSLEER. With 2 bases clipped from V and 0 bases from J, the junction kept 4 bases outside the gene matches. The CDR3 is 16 amino acids. The CDR3 DNA sequence: TGCGCCAGCAGCCAATCGACAGGGGGCATCTCCTACGAGCAGTACTTC. Translation gives CASSQSTGGISYEQYF.